One T cell receptor (beta chain) is described in this entry. This sample stems from a study of neoadjuvant anti-PD-1 for oral cavity cancer. As for the study in general: Most patients had three to four biweekly doses of 3 mg/kg nivolumab before resection. Patients without progression got a fourth dose around day 43.

The CDR3 is 17 amino acids. In germline, CDR1 is SGHAT, CDR2 FQDESV (reference sequence). V lost 5 bases and J lost 5; bases outside the gene matches: 14. Sequencing was performed with immunoSEQ multiplex PCR; in TCRdb, only in-frame clones are kept and a portion is missing. Counted here are 72,000 or so clones, about 83% occurring once; the ten biggest clones make up about 3.7%. Sequenced here: PBMCs, sampled before nivolumab (anti-PD-1) treatment. This chain uses TRBV11-1 with TRBJ2-2, with TRBD2 identical over 7 bases. This TCR was sampled from a person aged 35-79 years with oral cavity squamous cell carcinoma. The CDR3 DNA reads as TGTGCCAGCAGCCCCGGGCGACTAGCCGTCTGGACCGGGGAGCTGTTTTTT. Translation: CASSPGRLAVWTGELFF. The full variable domain, in which reference TRBV11-1 and TRBJ2-2 provide the parts outside the CDR3, is EAEVAQSPRYKITEKSQAVAFWCDPISGHATLYWYRQILGQGPELLVQFQDESVVDDSQLPKDRFSAERLKGVDSTLKIQPAELGDSAMYLCASSPGRLAVWTGELFFGEGSRLTVL.